Listed below are T cell receptor beta chains from one sample, sequenced in a study of tumor-infiltrating lymphocytes in localized non-small cell lung cancer. Generated by immunoSEQ multiplex PCR, the TCRdb table keeps only in-frame clones and is missing some. The sample contains 7,000 to 9,500 clones, around 77% of which appear only once. Sequenced sample: uninvolved lung tissue not adjacent to the tumor. The receptors stem from a human donor with non-small cell lung cancer. The CDR3 runs from the conserved cysteine through the conserved F or W. D genes are given only for firm matches. Not all rows give a size; the values are once, few, many and, for expanded clones, a class.

-	15	TRBV7-8	TRBJ2-7	-	TGTGCCAGCAGCTTCCGGGACATCAGCTCCTACGAGCAGTACTTC	CASSFRDISSYEQYF
-	14	TRBV6-1	TRBJ2-5	TRBD1	TGTGCCAGCAGTGGGACAGGGGGCTTAGAGACCCAGTACTTC	CASSGTGGLETQYF
-	15	TRBV6-1	TRBJ2-3	TRBD1	TGTGCCAGCAGTTTACAGGGGTTGTGGACAGATACGCAGTATTTT	CASSLQGLWTDTQYF
-	17	TRBV7-9	TRBJ2-7	-	TGTGCCAGCAGCTTTCCCAGGACGCTCCTCGAATCCTACGAGCAGTACTTC	CASSFPRTLLESYEQYF
-	19	TRBV4-2	TRBJ1-1	TRBD1	TGTGCCAGCAGCCAAGATGGGGGACAGGGGGGCCCGATGAACACTGAAGCTTTCTTT	CASSQDGGQGGPMNTEAFF
once	12	TRBV14	TRBJ2-1	-	TGTGCCAGCAGCCAAGGACGGTATGAGCAGTTCTTC	CASSQGRYEQFF
-	17	TRBV27	TRBJ2-3	TRBD2	TGTGCCAGCAGTTTAAAGGAGAATAGCGGGGAAGGAGATACGCAGTATTTT	CASSLKENSGEGDTQYF
-	14	TRBV9	TRBJ2-2	TRBD2	TGTGCCAGCAGCGTAGGGACTAGCGGCGGGGAGCTGTTTTTT	CASSVGTSGGELFF
-	15	TRBV7-6	TRBJ2-7	-	TGTGCCAGCAGCTCAAGGGGGGACGCGCCGCTCGAGCAGTACTTC	CASSSRGDAPLEQYF
-	15	TRBV29-1	TRBJ1-1	-	TGCAGCGTTGAAGATCCTCGCTTGCCTAACACTGAAGCTTTCTTT	CSVEDPRLPNTEAFF
-	11	TRBV6-6	TRBJ2-7	-	TGTGCCAGCAGTACGGGACTCGAGCAGTACTTC	CASSTGLEQYF
-	15	TRBV4-2	TRBJ2-3	TRBD2	TGTGCCAGCAGCCAAGGCGGGGGGCCATCTTATACGCAGTATTTT	CASSQGGGPSYTQYF
-	14	TRBV13	TRBJ2-7	-	TGTGCCAGCAGCTCGTCGAGATCCTCCTACGAGCAGTACTTC	CASSSSRSSYEQYF
-	16	TRBV7-2	TRBJ1-4	-	TGTGCCAGCAGCTTAGGGCCGGGACGACAGAATGAAAAACTGTTTTTT	CASSLGPGRQNEKLFF
-	13	TRBV2	TRBJ2-3	-	TGTGCCAGCAATGGGGGCCTCACAGATACGCAGTATTTT	CASNGGLTDTQYF
few	16	TRBV19	TRBJ1-6	-	TGTGCCAGTAAAACAACTTGGGGCTCCTATAATTCACCCCTCCACTTT	CASKTTWGSYNSPLHF
-	11	TRBV6-5	TRBJ2-7	-	TGTGCCAGCAGCCCGGGGCAAAAGCAGTACTTC	CASSPGQKQYF
-	13	TRBV7-9	TRBJ1-1	-	TGTGCCAGCAGCTTAGAGGGGAACACTGAAGCTTTCTTT	CASSLEGNTEAFF
-	14	TRBV6-4	TRBJ2-3	-	TGTGCCAGCAGTGCCGCAATCGGGGCAGATACGCAGTATTTT	CASSAAIGADTQYF
-	15	TRBV25-1	TRBJ1-2	TRBD1	TGTGCCAGCAGTGATTCTGGGACAGGCAACTATGGCTACACCTTC	CASSDSGTGNYGYTF
-	12	TRBV5-1	TRBJ2-5	-	TGCGCCAGCAGCTTGGACCAAGAGACCCAGTACTTC	CASSLDQETQYF
-	14	TRBV6-1	TRBJ2-5	-	TGTGCCAGCAGTGCAGGACGGGGCCAAGAGACCCAGTACTTC	CASSAGRGQETQYF
-	15	TRBV7-7	TRBJ2-2	TRBD2	TGTGCCAGCAGCATGGGACTAGCGGGAGCCGGGGAGCTGTTTTTT	CASSMGLAGAGELFF
-	14	TRBV30	TRBJ1-1	-	TGTGCCTGGAGTACCGGGACGGAAAACACTGAAGCTTTCTTT	CAWSTGTENTEAFF
-	14	TRBV25-1	TRBJ1-1	TRBD1	TGTGCCAGCAGTAACAGACAGGGCCGAACTGAAGCTTTCTTT	CASSNRQGRTEAFF
-	15	TRBV5-1	TRBJ2-7	TRBD2	TGCGCCAGCAGATCAAGCGGGGGGCCTGAATTAGGGCAGTACTTC	CASRSSGGPELGQYF
-	13	TRBV18	TRBJ2-3	-	TGTGCCAGCTCAGCGCAAGAGGGAGATACGCAGTATTTT	CASSAQEGDTQYF
few	13	TRBV7-3	TRBJ1-1	-	TGTGCCAGCAGCTTAATCGGCGGGACTGAAGCTTTCTTT	CASSLIGGTEAFF
-	13	TRBV6-1	TRBJ1-1	TRBD1	TGTGCCAGCCTGGACAGGGGTTACACTGAAGCTTTCTTT	CASLDRGYTEAFF
once	13	TRBV6-5	TRBJ2-7	TRBD2	TGTGCCAGCAGTAAGCGGGAGGGGTACGAGCAGTACTTC	CASSKREGYEQYF
-	14	TRBV5-1	TRBJ1-2	-	TGCGCCAGCAGCCCCGGGACAACCAACTATGGCTACACCTTC	CASSPGTTNYGYTF
-	13	TRBV29-1	TRBJ1-1	-	TGCAGCGTTGAAGACCCGACGAACGTTGGAGCTTTCTTT	CSVEDPTNVGAFF
once	11	TRBV5-6	TRBJ2-5	-	TGTGCCAGCAGCCGGGGGGAGACCCAGTACTTC	CASSRGETQYF
-	13	TRBV5-6	TRBJ2-7	-	TGTGCCAGCAGCTTCGGTGCCGCCTACGAGCAGTACTTC	CASSFGAAYEQYF
-	14	TRBV2	TRBJ1-4	TRBD1	TGTGCCAGCACCCCGGGACAGGGAATCGGGAAACTGTTTTTT	CASTPGQGIGKLFF
-	16	TRBV5-1	TRBJ2-1	TRBD1	TGCGCCAGCAGCTTGAATGGACAGGGCTCCTACAATGAGCAGTTCTTC	CASSLNGQGSYNEQFF